Sequencing of this TCR beta chain was carried out in a study of naive and memory T cell subsets. Two oligonucleotides, mixed equimolar, formed the beta constant-region primer covering TRBC1 and TRBC2. Four rounds of PCR amplified the ligated cDNA using nested alpha and beta constant-region primers plus SP2. One entry per CDR3 protein results from TCRdb running MiXCR on the UMI-ligation and nested PCR reads. The sample lists under 35,000 distinct CDR3 sequences, 15% to 20% occurring once. This clonotype was recorded a few times. Its antigen is still unknown. The CDR3 contains 16 residues. Germline V gene lookup returns CDR1 MNHEY and CDR2 SVGAGI. V was trimmed by 0 bases and J by 7 bases, leaving 15 bases between them. Study findings and constraints: Gini index rose across naive, CM, EM and EMRA in CD4 and CD8.

The sequenced material came from effector memory CD4+ T cells from blood. Documented subset: effector memory, CD45RA- CD27-. J is TRBJ1-4 and V is TRBV6-5; D perhaps matches TRBD1 (6 bases). The sequence derives from a human donor in good health. CDR3: CASSYSSAGGREKLFF. The CDR3 region has the DNA TGTGCCAGCAGTTACTCGTCAGCGGGGGGCCGTGAAAAACTGTTTTTT.